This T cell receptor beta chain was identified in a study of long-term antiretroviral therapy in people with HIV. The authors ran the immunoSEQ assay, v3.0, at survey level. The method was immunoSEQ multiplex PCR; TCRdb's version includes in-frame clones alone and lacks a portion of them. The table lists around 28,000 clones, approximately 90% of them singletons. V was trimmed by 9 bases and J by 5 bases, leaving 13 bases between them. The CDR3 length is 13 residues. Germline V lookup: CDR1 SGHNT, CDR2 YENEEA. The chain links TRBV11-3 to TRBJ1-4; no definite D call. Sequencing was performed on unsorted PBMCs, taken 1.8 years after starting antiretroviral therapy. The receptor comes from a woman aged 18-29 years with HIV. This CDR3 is CASPDEANEKLFF. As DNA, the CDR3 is TGTGCCAGTCCGGACGAGGCAAATGAAAAACTGTTTTTT.